One sample yielded the 27 T cell receptor beta chains listed below, sequenced in a study of blood T cell repertoires in COVID-19. Libraries were prepared by immunoSEQ multiplex PCR; TCRdb keeps only in-frame clonotypes and omits some of them. The data show 99,000 or so clones, roughly nine tenths seen once. Sequenced input: peripheral blood. The receptors derive from a human donor in a cohort sampled during active COVID-19.

The chain is built from TRBV11-3 and TRBJ2-7; weak D call: TRBD2 (6 bases). Trimming cost V 5 bases and J 5 bases, with 16 bases left between them. Germline V gene sequence: CDR1 SGHNT, CDR2 YENEEA. This CDR3 has 14 amino acids. CDR3 sequence: CASSPGGPYDEQYF. DNA of the CDR3: TGTGCCAGCAGCCCAGGAGGGCCCTACGACGAGCAGTACTTC.

This clone was counted once. The chain combines TRBV15 with TRBJ1-1; D remains unclear. CDR1 is LNHNV and CDR2 is YYDKDF in the germline V gene (reference sequence). The CDR3 covers 12 residues. V dropped 5 bases and J dropped 7 bases, with 11 bases sitting between them. The CDR3 is CATSPLVGEAFF. The CDR3 DNA reads as TGTGCCACCAGCCCCCTGGTCGGTGAAGCTTTCTTT.

The chain is built from TRBV19 and TRBJ2-1; weak D call: TRBD2 (7 bases). CDR1 is LNHDA, CDR2 SQIVND, per germline (reference sequence). This CDR3 spans 15 amino acids. Trimming pared 3 bases from V and 2 bases from J, leaving 11 bases between. The CDR3, as DNA: TGTGCCAGTAGTATTAGGGGGGGGACCTACAATGAGCAGTTCTTC. It codes for CASSIRGGTYNEQFF.

J is TRBJ1-1 and V is TRBV5-5; possibly TRBD1 for D (6 bases). Trimming shortened V by 0 bases and J by 5 bases, and 14 bases separated the two germline ends. The CDR3 contains 15 residues. CDR1 and CDR2 from the germline V gene are SGHKS and YYEKEE (reference sequence). The CDR3 loop reads CASSLAGDSLTEAFF. The CDR3 DNA is TGTGCCAGCAGCTTGGCAGGGGATTCGCTAACTGAAGCTTTCTTT. Together with reference TRBV5-5 and TRBJ1-1, the CDR3 gives the full variable domain: DAGVTQSPTHLIKTRGQQVTLRCSPISGHKSVSWYQQVLGQGPQFIFQYYEKEERGRGNFPDRFSARQFPNYSSELNVNALLLGDSALYLCASSLAGDSLTEAFFGQGTRLTVV.

The V and J genes are TRBV27 and TRBJ2-3, with TRBD1 identical over 8 bases. CDR1 is MNHEY, CDR2 SMNVEV, per germline (reference sequence). The CDR3 runs 14 residues. With 9 bases clipped from V and 3 bases from J, the junction kept 8 bases outside the gene matches. CDR3 residues: CASLDRVGTDTQYF. CDR3 nucleotides: TGTGCCAGTTTGGACAGGGTAGGGACAGATACGCAGTATTTT.

The J gene is TRBJ2-1, the V gene TRBV14, with D hard to call. The germline V gene encodes CDR1 SGHDN and CDR2 FVKESK. V lost 0 bases, J lost 4 bases, and 13 bases lay in between. CDR3 size: 16 residues. The CDR3 loop reads CASSQDSTLFYNEQFF. Here the CDR3 DNA reads TGTGCCAGCAGCCAAGATAGTACCTTGTTTTACAATGAGCAGTTCTTC.

The rearrangement uses TRBV24-1 and TRBJ2-5, with 7 bases fitting TRBD1. With 4 bases clipped from V and 4 bases from J, the junction kept 8 bases outside the gene matches. The CDR3 is made up of 15 amino acids. CDR1 and CDR2 (germline): KGHDR, SFDVKD. Here the CDR3 reads CATSDRTGVGETQYF. The DNA for the CDR3 is TGTGCCACCAGTGACAGAACAGGGGTGGGAGAGACCCAGTACTTC.

The V and J genes are TRBV7-3 and TRBJ2-1, with 15 positions matching TRBD2. Per germline, CDR1 SGHTA and CDR2 FQGTGA. CDR3 length: 17 residues. V shed 5 bases and J 2 bases; nucleotides not matched to a gene: 4. The CDR3 nucleotides are TGTGCCAGCAGCCCCGGGACTAGCGGGGGGCCCTACAATGAGCAGTTCTTC. Amino acids: CASSPGTSGGPYNEQFF.

V is TRBV9 and J is TRBJ2-2; D is possibly TRBD1 (5 bases). Looked up from germline, CDR1 is SGDLS and CDR2 is YYNGEE. V was shortened by 0 bases and J by 6 bases, with 9 bases between the two germline ends. This CDR3 is 14 amino acids long. CDR3 protein: CASSVGGAPGELFF. The CDR3 coding sequence is TGTGCCAGCAGCGTAGGTGGGGCGCCCGGGGAGCTGTTTTTT.

The V call is TRBV6-2 or TRBV6-3, the J call TRBJ2-2; 10 nucleotides line up with TRBD2. Germline CDR1 and CDR2: MNHEY and SVGEGT. This CDR3 is 16 amino acids long. J lost 6 bases, V lost 2 bases, and 6 bases had no gene match. The CDR3 region is CASSYRLAGDPGELFF. CDR3 nucleotide sequence: TGTGCCAGCAGTTACAGGCTAGCGGGAGATCCCGGGGAGCTGTTTTTT.

This clone was detected a few times. This chain uses TRBV7-2 with TRBJ2-7; 7 bases are shared with TRBD1. The CDR3 length is 14 residues. The junction had 7 bases not matched to a gene; V was cut back by 5 bases and J by 3 bases. From germline, CDR1 is SGHTA and CDR2 FQGNSA. CDR3 DNA sequence: TGTGCCAGCAGCACAGGGACAGCTCTCTACGAGCAGTACTTC. The encoded protein is CASSTGTALYEQYF.

The chain uses TRBV6-2 or TRBV6-3 and TRBJ1-2; D is possibly TRBD1 (6 bases). Trimming took 0 bases from V and 3 from J, leaving 14 bases between them. Germline-derived CDR1 and CDR2 are MNHEY and SVGEGT. The CDR3 length is 16 residues. The CDR3 loop is CASSYSIRGGDYGYTF. The CDR3 DNA is TGTGCCAGCAGTTACTCGATCAGGGGAGGGGACTATGGCTACACCTTC.

The chain is built from TRBV11-2 and TRBJ2-5, with no clear D. Trimming took off 2 bases at V and 2 bases at J, with 6 bases between the two ends. CDR1 is SGHAT, CDR2 FQNNGV, per germline. The CDR3 is made up of 13 amino acids. The CDR3 loop reads CASSLWRQETQYF. In DNA, the CDR3 is TGTGCCAGCAGCTTATGGAGACAAGAGACCCAGTACTTC.

The chain couples TRBV3-1 (or the pseudogene TRBV3-2) to TRBJ1-1; tentative D call: TRBD1 (5 bases). Germline lookup yields CDR1 LGHDT and CDR2 YNNKEL (reference sequence). There are 15 residues in the CDR3. V was trimmed by 4 bases and J by 5 bases, leaving 17 bases between them. The CDR3 spells CASSPPVVGGTEAFF. In DNA, the CDR3 is TGTGCCAGCAGCCCCCCGGTAGTCGGGGGTACTGAAGCTTTCTTT.

The V gene is TRBV6-5, the J gene TRBJ2-1; TRBD1 matches at 9 bases. Trimming removed 7 bases from V and 9 bases from J; junction bases left unmatched: 7. Germline CDR1 reads MNHEY; CDR2 reads SVGAGI. CDR3 length: 13 amino acids. The CDR3: CASTTGTGSEQFF. The CDR3 DNA reads TGTGCCAGCACCACCGGGACAGGGAGTGAGCAGTTCTTC.

The chain employs TRBV3-1 (or the pseudogene TRBV3-2) and TRBJ2-2; 8 bases align to TRBD2. Germline lookup yields CDR1 LGHDT and CDR2 YNNKEL (reference sequence). This CDR3 spans 18 amino acids. The J segment lost 6 bases and the V segment lost 1 base, leaving 13 bases of the junction unmatched. CDR3 nucleotides: TGTGCCAGCAGCCAAGGAATTAGCGGGGCGGGTTTTGCCGGGGAGCTGTTTTTT. It is translated as CASSQGISGAGFAGELFF.

This chain links TRBV30 with TRBJ2-1, with 8 bases lining up with TRBD2. Trimming took 0 bases from V and 7 from J; bases not matched to a gene: 20. Germline CDR1 GTSNPN, CDR2 SVGIG (reference sequence). This CDR3 is 19 amino acids long. CDR3 sequence: CAWSVLGASGWGTGNEQFF. The CDR3 DNA sequence: TGTGCCTGGAGTGTACTTGGGGCTAGCGGGTGGGGAACGGGTAATGAGCAGTTCTTC.

The chain combines TRBV29-1 with TRBJ2-5; TRBD2 is a possible D gene (6 bases). The CDR3 extends over 14 amino acids. Germline CDR1 and CDR2: SQVTM and ANQGSEA. V gave up 5 bases and J gave up 0 bases, with 13 bases separating them. As DNA, the CDR3 is TGCAGCGTTCGAAGGAGCGGGCACCAAGAGACCCAGTACTTC. This codes for CSVRRSGHQETQYF. Using reference TRBV29-1 and TRBJ2-5 for the parts outside the CDR3, the full variable domain is SAVISQKPSRDICQRGTSLTIQCQVDSQVTMMFWYRQQPGQSLTLIATANQGSEATYESGFVIDKFPISRPNLTFSTLTVSNMSPEDSSIYLCSVRRSGHQETQYFGPGTRLLVL.

The chain carries TRBV12-3 or TRBV12-4 and TRBJ1-2; 12 bases fit TRBD1. J lost 8 bases, V lost 8 bases, and 6 bases had no gene match. This CDR3 is 13 amino acids long. The CDR3 bases are TGTGCCAGCCGACCCGGGACAGGGGGCGGCTACACCTTC. Its translation: CASRPGTGGGYTF.

The chain combines TRBV19 with TRBJ2-3; 12 nucleotides agree with TRBD2. Looked up from germline, CDR1 is LNHDA and CDR2 is SQIVND (reference sequence). The trim removed 5 bases at V and 2 bases at J, leaving 8 bases unmatched. The CDR3 consists of 17 residues. This chain's CDR3 is CASSVTSGGSITDTQYF. The DNA of the CDR3 is TGTGCCAGTAGTGTGACTAGCGGGGGCTCCATCACAGATACGCAGTATTTT. Filled out from reference TRBV19 and TRBJ2-3, the complete variable domain reads DGGITQSPKYLFRKEGQNVTLSCEQNLNHDAMYWYRQDPGQGLRLIYYSQIVNDFQKGDIAEGYSVSREKKESFPLTVTSAQKNPTAFYLCASSVTSGGSITDTQYFGPGTRLTVL.

J is TRBJ1-1 and V is TRBV7-2; D call uncertain. Trimming stripped 5 bases from V and 1 base from J, with 11 bases between. In germline, CDR1 is SGHTA, CDR2 FQGNSA. This CDR3 has 14 amino acids. The CDR3 here is CASSPSAGNTEAFF. The CDR3 DNA reads TGTGCCAGCAGCCCCTCAGCGGGGAACACTGAAGCTTTCTTT.

The chain recombines TRBV12-3 or TRBV12-4 with TRBJ2-3; D uncertain. This CDR3 contains 11 residues. V was clipped by 8 bases and J by 3 bases, with 6 bases between them. The CDR3 DNA is TGTGCCAGCCCCCGGACAGATACGCAGTATTTT. It specifies CASPRTDTQYF.

The chain couples TRBV7-6 to TRBJ1-4; 9 bases match TRBD1. V was pared by 6 bases and J by 5 bases, with 4 bases of the junction left unmatched. Per germline, CDR1 SGHVS and CDR2 FNYEAQ. The CDR3 consists of 14 residues. Here the CDR3 reads CASSKGTGNEKLFF. The CDR3 coding sequence is TGTGCCAGCAGTAAGGGGACAGGGAATGAAAAACTGTTTTTT.

The chain uses TRBV3-1 (or the pseudogene TRBV3-2) and TRBJ1-2; 7 bases line up with TRBD1. CDR1 and CDR2 from the germline V gene are LGHDT and YNNKEL (reference sequence). This CDR3 comprises 13 residues. The junction had 4 bases not matched to a gene; V was cut back by 6 bases and J by 3 bases. The CDR3 sequence: CASRGGEDYGYTF. The DNA for the CDR3 is TGTGCCAGCAGAGGGGGCGAGGACTATGGCTACACCTTC.

V and J are TRBV5-6 and TRBJ2-3, with D perhaps matching TRBD1 (5 bases). V lost 1 base and J lost 4, with 13 bases in between. CDR1 is SGHDT, CDR2 YYEEEE, per germline. This CDR3 spans 15 amino acids. CDR3 sequence reads: CASSLQGWASDTQYF. The CDR3, as DNA: TGTGCCAGCAGCTTGCAGGGTTGGGCTTCAGATACGCAGTATTTT. Full variable domain (rest looked up from reference TRBV5-6 and TRBJ2-3): DAGVTQSPTHLIKTRGQQVTLRCSPKSGHDTVSWYQQALGQGPQFIFQYYEEEERQRGNFPDRFSGHQFPNYSSELNVNALLLGDSALYLCASSLQGWASDTQYFGPGTRLTVL.

V gene TRBV28 combines with J gene TRBJ1-1, with no clear D. The CDR3 consists of 13 residues. Trimming pared 6 bases from V and 8 bases from J, leaving 16 bases between. Germline CDR1 is MDHEN and CDR2 is SYDVKM. CDR3 in amino acids: CASSSNPKREAFF. The CDR3 DNA sequence: TGTGCCAGCAGCTCTAACCCCAAAAGAGAAGCTTTCTTT.

CDR3 bases: TGTGCCAGCAGCCAAGACGATTGGGGAGCGGGAGGCACCGGGGAGCTGTTTTTT. Protein product: CASSQDDWGAGGTGELFF. V usage is TRBV4-2 and J usage is TRBJ2-2, with 9 nucleotides matching TRBD2. Germline CDR1 reads LGHNA; CDR2 reads YNFKEQ. V was clipped by 0 bases and J by 4 bases; unmatched bases: 9. The CDR3 contains 18 residues.